This TCR beta chain was identified during a study of neurological immune-mediated disorders. Overall study findings and caveats: The absence of shared CDR3 amino acid sequences among expanded clones across subjects suggests private repertoires in all groups.

Germline CDR1 MGHDK, CDR2 SYGVNS. V lost 6 bases to trimming and J lost 9 bases, with 11 bases between them. This CDR3 spans 11 amino acids. MiXCR was run by TCRdb on the 5' RACE reads, yielding one entry per CDR3 protein. Among tens of thousands of distinct CDR3 sequences listed, more than 5% were seen once. As regards this clonotype: Its specificity is unknown.

Sorted libraries drew on some 910,000 CD4+ or CD8+ T cells. Sequencing was carried out using CD4+ T cells from blood. This sequence was found in a woman aged 18-30 years with multiple sclerosis. This chain connects TRBV25-1 to TRBJ1-1; D is possibly TRBD1 (6 bases). CDR3 DNA sequence: TGTGCCAGCAGCCGGGGGCTCCAAGCTTTCTTT. This translates into CASSRGLQAFF.